Below, one TCR beta chain is given with its context. The antigen is undetermined. MiXCR was run by TCRdb on the reads, yielding one entry per CDR3 protein. The sample includes 680,000 or so distinct CDR3 sequences, around 35% of them seen just once. The data derive from a study of T cell repertoires in cytomegalovirus infection. Across the whole study: HLA-B-restricted CMV epitopes that are well studied were used alongside recently identified HLA-C-restricted ones. Public TCR beta signatures provided an indication of both CMV infection and a matching HLA type.

The CDR3 loop spans 12 amino acids. Germline-derived CDR1 and CDR2 are ENHRY and SYGVKD. V gave up 6 bases and J gave up 2 bases, with 8 bases separating them. Material: cultured PBMCs, obtained from culture after CMV antigen stimulation. This TCR derives from a human donor in good health (CMV status not recorded). Some clones in this sample may be carry-over from other donors' samples. This chain joins TRBV10-3 and TRBJ2-7; D ambiguous. The CDR3 DNA follows: TGTGCCATCAGGGACGGCCCCTACGAGCAGTACTTC. This encodes CAIRDGPYEQYF.